This is a list of T cell receptor beta chains from one sample in a study of immune characterization of retroperitoneal liposarcoma. TCRdb fed the PCR reads into MiXCR, producing one record per CDR3 protein. Among some 1,800 distinct CDR3 sequences listed, roughly 46% were seen once. Sequencing was done on a sample of tumor tissue. The receptors stem from a female donor with retroperitoneal liposarcoma. CDR3s include the opening cysteine and the closing phenylalanine or tryptophan. D genes are given only for firm matches. Where a row states a size, it is once, few, many or the class of an expanded clone; other rows omit it.

j_call,v_call,d_call,clone_size,cdr3_aa,cdr3_nt
TRBJ2-1,TRBV6-1,TRBD2,medium-sized,CASRLAVWSEQFF,TGTGCCAGCAGGCTAGCGGTGTGGAGTGAGCAGTTCTTC
TRBJ2-1,TRBV12-3/TRBV12-4,TRBD1,once,CASSLTAGGNEQFF,TGTGCCAGCAGTTTGACGGCAGGGGGCAATGAGCAGTTCTTC
TRBJ2-1,TRBV6-1,TRBD1,few,CASRIGQGTTYEQFF,TGTGCCAGCAGGATAGGACAGGGGACCACCTACGAGCAGTTCTTC
TRBJ2-7,TRBV10-3,TRBD2,medium-sized,CAIRVAGEAQRHEQYF,TGTGCCATCAGAGTAGCGGGAGAGGCCCAGCGCCACGAGCAGTACTTC
TRBJ2-7,TRBV6-1,TRBD2,once,CASSEVGWGTSVYEQYF,TGTGCCAGCAGTGAAGTAGGGTGGGGGACTAGCGTCTACGAGCAGTACTTC
TRBJ2-7,TRBV7-6,.,.,CASSPDISYEQYF,TGTGCCAGCAGCCCGGACATTTCCTACGAGCAGTACTTC
TRBJ2-7,TRBV6-1,TRBD2,few,CASKKGLAENYEQYF,TGTGCCAGCAAGAAGGGACTAGCGGAGAACTACGAGCAGTACTTC
TRBJ2-1,TRBV11-3,TRBD2,once,CASSPIAGSYNEQFF,TGTGCCAGCAGCCCTATAGCGGGATCTTACAATGAGCAGTTCTTC
TRBJ2-1,TRBV27,.,few,CASSLTDSPYNEQFF,TGTGCCAGCAGTTTAACGGACTCACCCTACAATGAGCAGTTCTTC
TRBJ2-7,TRBV10-1,TRBD1,.,CASSAGTGASYEQYF,TGCGCCAGCAGTGCTGGGACAGGCGCGTCCTACGAGCAGTACTTC
TRBJ2-1,TRBV6-1,TRBD2,.,CASSGGIPGLAGLNEQFF,TGTGCCAGCAGTGGCGGAATACCGGGACTAGCGGGACTCAATGAGCAGTTCTTC
TRBJ2-3,TRBV12-3/TRBV12-4,.,.,CASSLGGSGGDTQYF,TGTGCCAGCAGTTTGGGGGGTAGCGGAGGGGATACGCAGTATTTT
TRBJ2-1,TRBV6-1,TRBD1,few,CASSAGQIKETQFF,TGTGCCAGCAGTGCGGGACAGATAAAAGAGACCCAGTTCTTC
TRBJ2-7,TRBV6-1,.,.,CASRSLDAYNEQYF,TGTGCCAGCAGGTCTCTTGACGCGTACAATGAGCAGTACTTC
TRBJ2-1,TRBV6-1,.,few,CASSEGMSFYNEQFF,TGTGCCAGCAGTGAAGGGATGTCCTTCTACAATGAGCAGTTCTTC